This record concerns one TCR beta chain sequence. What it binds is not known. Here immunoSEQ multiplex PCR was the method, and the copy in TCRdb shows in-frame clones only, minus some. Of approximately 150,000 clones listed, just under 95% were seen once; the top ten hold 1.3%. The CDR3 is 13 amino acids. Germline V gene data show CDR1 as SNHLY and CDR2 as FYNNEI. V was pared by 6 bases and J by 5 bases, with 13 bases between. This entry belongs to a study of T cell responses to AZD1222 COVID-19 vaccine. Broader study findings: After two AZD1222 doses, spike-specific TCR breadth and depth rose versus day 0.

The rearrangement uses TRBV2 and TRBJ1-1, with D perhaps matching TRBD1 (5 bases). This receptor was identified in an adult in good health. The input for sequencing was peripheral blood, taken on day 0 of AZD1222 vaccination. CDR3 sequence reads: CASRLGGGTEAFF. CDR3 in DNA: TGTGCCAGCAGGCTGGGGGGTGGGACTGAAGCTTTCTTT.